The clone carrying this T cell receptor (beta chain) was counted a single time. This CDR3 has 14 amino acids. CDR1 is SNHLY and CDR2 is FYNNEI in the germline V gene. The germline V and J ends were trimmed by 6 bases and 5 bases, with 13 bases remaining between them. Assay used: immunoSEQ multiplex PCR; TCRdb lists only in-frame clones, some missing. The profile shows about 410,000 clones, about 92% of them singletons. This entry belongs to a study of blood T cell repertoires in COVID-19. This rearrangement joins TRBV2 to TRBJ2-2, with D hard to call. The specimen was PBMCs or T cells enriched from blood (not recorded which). This clonotype was sampled from a man aged 18 to 30 who had recovered from COVID-19. The CDR3 region is CASSALGATGELFF. In nucleotides, the CDR3 is TGTGCCAGCAGCGCCCTAGGTGCAACCGGGGAGCTGTTTTTT.